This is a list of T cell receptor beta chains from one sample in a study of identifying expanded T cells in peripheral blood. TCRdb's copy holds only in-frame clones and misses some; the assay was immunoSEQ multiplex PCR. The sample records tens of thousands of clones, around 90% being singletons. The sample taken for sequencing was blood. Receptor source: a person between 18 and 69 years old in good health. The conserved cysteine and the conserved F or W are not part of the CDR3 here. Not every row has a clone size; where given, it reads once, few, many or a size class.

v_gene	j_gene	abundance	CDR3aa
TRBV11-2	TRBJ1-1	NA	ASSFRMGDSEAF
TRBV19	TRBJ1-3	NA	ASSIAGSSGNTIY
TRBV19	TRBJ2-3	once	ASSIVSGQGRADTQY
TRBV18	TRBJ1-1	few	ASSLNRDRVGTEAF
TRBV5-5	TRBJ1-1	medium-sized	ASSLEGQGVEAF
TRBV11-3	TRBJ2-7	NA	ASSYNSGTAYEQY
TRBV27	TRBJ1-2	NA	ASRTGQGALTGGYT
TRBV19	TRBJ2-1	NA	ASSHDRVPYNEQF
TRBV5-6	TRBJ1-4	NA	ASSSDPGKLF
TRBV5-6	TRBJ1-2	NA	ASSLRMGGPYGYT
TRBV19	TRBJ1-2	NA	ASSIWPQDSNYGYT
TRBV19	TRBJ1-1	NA	ASRLSGGSNTEAF
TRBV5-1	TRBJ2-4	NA	ASSLLAFVGTAQGIQY
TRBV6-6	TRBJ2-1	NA	ASSTVGLIGDEQF
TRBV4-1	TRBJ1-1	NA	ASSQDVRGRAEAF
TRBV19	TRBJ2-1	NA	ASSPSSGDQF
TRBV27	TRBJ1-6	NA	ASNSRAGNSPLH
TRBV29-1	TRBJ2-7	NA	SASGGTTGEQY
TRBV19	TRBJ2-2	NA	ASRTADVTGELF
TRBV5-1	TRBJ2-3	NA	ASSSGTSESTDTQY
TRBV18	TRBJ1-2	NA	ASSPDDSSDYGYT
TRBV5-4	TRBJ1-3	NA	ASSEGLNSGNTIY
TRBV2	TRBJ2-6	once	ASSEFGAGANVLT
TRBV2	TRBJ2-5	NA	ASSEGLAGGRETQY
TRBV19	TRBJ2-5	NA	ASTPRPGTVETQY
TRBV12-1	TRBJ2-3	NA	ASNPGLAVAQY
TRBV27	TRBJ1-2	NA	ASSSGPYGNYGYT
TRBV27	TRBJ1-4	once	ASSLSPGANEKLF
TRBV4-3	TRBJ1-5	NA	ASSQEQGRNQPQH
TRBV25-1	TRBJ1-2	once	ASSDSRRTNYGYT
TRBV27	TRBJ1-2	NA	ASSLSSLGAYGYT
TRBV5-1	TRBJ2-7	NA	ASKRTDYYEQY
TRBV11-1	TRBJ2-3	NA	ASSFQGGRADTQY
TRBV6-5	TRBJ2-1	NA	ASSYLGTSGYNEQF
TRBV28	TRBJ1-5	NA	ASSFLNQPQH
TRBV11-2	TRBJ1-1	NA	ASSSSGIEAF
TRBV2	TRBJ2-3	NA	ASSVNKWISGQY
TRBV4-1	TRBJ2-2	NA	ASSLGSGELF
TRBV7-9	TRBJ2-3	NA	ASSSRITGSQWSTDTQY
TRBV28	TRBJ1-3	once	ASKKGTGTIY
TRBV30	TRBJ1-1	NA	AWRDRGRGTFRTEAF
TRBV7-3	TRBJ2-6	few	ASSPGGANVLT
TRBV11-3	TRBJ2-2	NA	ASNQRGGQRTGELF
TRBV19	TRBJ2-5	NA	ATRGGLTQY
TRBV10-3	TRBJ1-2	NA	AISEIETGSNGYT
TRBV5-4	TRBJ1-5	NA	ASSAGIGQPQH
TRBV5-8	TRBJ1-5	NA	ASSSRLYGNQPQH
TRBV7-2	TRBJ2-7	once	ASSHRTSGSPREQY
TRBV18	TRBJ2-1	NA	ASSPPGPDNEQF
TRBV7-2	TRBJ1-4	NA	ASSPQVDFNEKLF
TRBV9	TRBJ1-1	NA	ASSVFGGTEAF
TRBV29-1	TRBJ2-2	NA	SAEGANTGELF
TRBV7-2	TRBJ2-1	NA	ASSLGWIEREGRFNEQF
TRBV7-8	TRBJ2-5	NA	ASSHRVRETQY